This T cell receptor beta chain was observed in a study of shared clonotypes between healthy human individuals. Study-wide background: In total, the donors were a couple of women and a few men aged 18 to 49.

Whole-study results and caveats: Several donors held approximately 5% of naive CD4 clonotypes in common.

This clone has just one count. Its antigen remains unknown. Germline loops: CDR1 LNHDA, CDR2 SQIVND (reference sequence). The CDR3 is 14 amino acids. The junction had 6 bases not matched to a gene; V was cut back by 7 bases and J by 7 bases. In the original workflow: ImmunoSEQ gave junction-only sequences without quality scores, so filtering differed. The table came from immunoSEQ multiplex PCR; TCRdb's copy has only in-frame clones and leaves some out. V and J calls and clone size are as listed in that table; D and trimming were resolved from the DNA. Of 1,500,000 or so clones listed, around 97% are singletons.

The receptor's source is a young man in good health. Source material: naive CD4+ T cells sorted from blood. Subset here: CD45RA+ positively selected. This chain joins TRBV19 and TRBJ2-1, with 11 nucleotides matching TRBD2. The CDR3 coding sequence is TGTGCCAGTAACGTCTTAGCGGGAGGGAATGAGCAGTTCTTC. Its protein product is CASNVLAGGNEQFF.